This TCR beta chain was captured by sequencing in a study of blood T cell repertoires in COVID-19. The wider study: Specimens from acute and convalescent COVID-19 originated in the United States, Italy and Spain. PBMCs, B-cell-depleted T cells, or T cells provided the cDNA or gDNA that made up the material.

Source study methods: Reference gene primers were amplified, and this amplification served to estimate nucleated cell counts. Data came from immunoSEQ multiplex PCR; TCRdb stores just in-frame clones and leaves some out. For V, J and clone size, that table is used; D and trimming come from the DNA. The data hold 55,000 to 95,000 clones, with approximately 80% observed a single time. Germline V lookup: CDR1 MDHEN, CDR2 SYDVKM. V dropped 11 bases and J dropped 5 bases, with 15 bases sitting between them. The CDR3 runs to 12 residues. Sequenced sample: peripheral blood. V usage is TRBV28 and J usage is TRBJ1-2; unclear D gene. This clonotype was sampled from a woman in her 70s with acute or convalescent COVID-19. The CDR3 DNA is TGTGCCGCCACCGGAGGGCAGTATGGCTACACCTTC. It encodes CAATGGQYGYTF.